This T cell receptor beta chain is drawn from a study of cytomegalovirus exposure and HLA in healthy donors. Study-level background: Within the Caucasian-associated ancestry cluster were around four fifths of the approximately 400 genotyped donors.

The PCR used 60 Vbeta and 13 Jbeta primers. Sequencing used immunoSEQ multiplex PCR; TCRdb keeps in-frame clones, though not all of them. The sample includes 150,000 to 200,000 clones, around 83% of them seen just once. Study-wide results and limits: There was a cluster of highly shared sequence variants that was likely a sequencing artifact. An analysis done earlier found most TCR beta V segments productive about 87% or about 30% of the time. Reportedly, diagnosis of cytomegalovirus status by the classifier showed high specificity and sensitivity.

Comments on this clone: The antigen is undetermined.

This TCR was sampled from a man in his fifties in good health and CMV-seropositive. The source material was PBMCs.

The CDR3, as DNA: TGCAGCGTTGAAGTAACTAGCGGATACACAGATACGCAGTATTTT. Translation: CSVEVTSGYTDTQYF. The genes are TRBV29-1 and TRBJ2-3, with 8 bases that match TRBD2. Germline values: CDR1 SQVTM, CDR2 ANQGSEA. Germline trimming cut 1 base from V and 2 bases from J; bases unmatched to any gene: 5. The CDR3 is 15 amino acids.